This TCR beta chain originates from a study of OX40 agonist ivuxolimab in advanced cancers. In the study overall: Recorded diagnoses for dose-escalation patients were hepatocellular carcinoma, melanoma, renal cell or head and neck cancer.

In regard to this clone: Its antigen is undetermined.

This CDR3 comprises 16 residues. Germline CDR1 and CDR2: LGHNT and FRNRAP. Deletions cut 0 bases from V and 3 bases from J, with 13 bases between. General study results and limits: Some patients who did not respond also had low normalized T-cell clonal expansion.

The sampling schedule covered blood at baseline, cycle 4 day 1, and cycle 7 day 1. Assay used: immunoSEQ multiplex PCR; TCRdb lists only in-frame clones, some missing. The sample lists around 58,000 clones; about 94% were seen once. Sequences were derived from CD4+ or CD8+ T cells sorted from blood, sampled in a trial of the OX40 agonist ivuxolimab. The receptor was isolated from an adult with an advanced solid tumor such as melanoma, head and neck, liver or kidney cancer. The gene calls are TRBV12-5 and TRBJ2-3; D is possibly TRBD2 (5 bases). Here the CDR3 reads CASGLVRGLYTDTQYF. The CDR3 region has the DNA TGTGCTAGTGGTTTGGTACGGGGTCTTTATACAGATACGCAGTATTTT.